This TCR beta chain was sequenced in a study of shared clonotypes between healthy human individuals. Study background: A donor's plate count was three for CD4 naive and three for CD4 memory; CD8 naive had two and CD8 memory one.

Germline CDR1 reads MNHEY; CDR2 reads SMNVEV (reference sequence). V lost 0 bases and J 6 bases, leaving 14 bases between the germline ends. The CDR3 extends over 15 amino acids. In the authors' workflow: ImmunoSEQ only sent back junction sequences with no quality scores, so filtering was done differently. Profiled with immunoSEQ multiplex PCR; TCRdb holds only in-frame clones, not every one. Clone size and V and J calls were adopted from that table, with D and trimming inferred from the DNA. The sample lists about 2 million clones, roughly 96% occurring once. This clonotype was obtained from a man aged 18-30 years in good health. The chain is built from TRBV27 and TRBJ1-1; a weak D match, TRBD1 (5 bases). The specimen was naive CD4+ T cells sorted from blood. The subset here: CD45RA+ positively selected. CDR3: CASSLSAGMVSEAFF. In nucleotides, the CDR3 is TGTGCCAGCAGTTTATCGGCAGGGATGGTCTCTGAAGCTTTCTTT.